This T cell receptor (beta chain) was profiled in a study of T cell repertoires in cytomegalovirus infection. Note on this clonotype: Its matching antigen is unknown.

The germline gives CDR1 LGHNA, CDR2 YNFKEQ. The CDR3 sequence is 15 residues long. J was trimmed by 4 bases and V by 3 bases; bases with no gene match: 6. TCRdb re-derived calls from the reads in MiXCR, one entry per CDR3 protein. Here the sample spans under 50,000 distinct CDR3 sequences, approximately 22% being singletons. This TCR was recovered from a human donor in good health (CMV status not recorded). Some clones in this sample may be carry-over from other donors' samples. Specimen: PBMCs, sequenced either directly or after in vitro stimulation (not recorded which). V and J are TRBV4-2 and TRBJ1-5; 7 bases match TRBD1. CDR3 in amino acids: CASSQGQKTNQPQHF. The DNA for the CDR3 is TGTGCCAGCAGCCAGGGACAGAAAACTAATCAGCCCCAGCATTTT.